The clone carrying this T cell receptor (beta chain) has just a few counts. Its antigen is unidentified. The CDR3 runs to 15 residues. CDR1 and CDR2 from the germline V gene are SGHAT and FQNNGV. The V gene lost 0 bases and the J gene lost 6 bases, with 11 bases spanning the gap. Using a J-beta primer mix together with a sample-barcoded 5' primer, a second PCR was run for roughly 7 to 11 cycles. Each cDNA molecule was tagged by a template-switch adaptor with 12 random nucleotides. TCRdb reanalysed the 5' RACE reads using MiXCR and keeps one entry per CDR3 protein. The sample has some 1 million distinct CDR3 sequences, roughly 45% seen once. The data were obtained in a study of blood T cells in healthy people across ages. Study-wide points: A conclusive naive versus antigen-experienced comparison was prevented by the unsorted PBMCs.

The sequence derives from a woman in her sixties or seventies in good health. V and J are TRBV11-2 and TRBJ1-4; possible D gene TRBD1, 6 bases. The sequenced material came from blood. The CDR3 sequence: CASSLEGGGHEKLFF. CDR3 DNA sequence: TGTGCCAGCAGCTTAGAGGGGGGCGGCCATGAAAAACTGTTTTTT. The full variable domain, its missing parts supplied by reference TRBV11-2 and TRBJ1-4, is EAGVAQSPRYKIIEKRQSVAFWCNPISGHATLYWYQQILGQGPKLLIQFQNNGVVDDSQLPKDRFSAERLKGVDSTLKIQPAKLEDSAVYLCASSLEGGGHEKLFFGSGTQLSVL.